The source of this T cell receptor (beta chain) is a study of blood T cell repertoires in COVID-19. Across the whole study: Samples representing acute and convalescent COVID-19 were sourced from the United States, Italy and Spain. T cells, B-cell-depleted T cells, or PBMCs provided the cDNA or gDNA that served as material.

Original analysis: By means of reference gene primer amplification, nucleated cell counts were estimated. TCRdb's copy holds only in-frame clones and misses some; the assay was immunoSEQ multiplex PCR. That table gives V, J and clone size, and the DNA gave D and trimming. The table records roughly 180,000 clones, approximately 79% of them present only once. The clonotype originates from a man between 60 and 75 years old with active or convalescent COVID-19. Sequencing was carried out using peripheral blood.

The DNA for the CDR3 is TGTGCCAGCAGCGCCCCACGGGGATGGGGTTATTACAATGAGCAGTTCTTC. Amino acids: CASSAPRGWGYYNEQFF. The J gene is TRBJ2-1, the V gene TRBV9; a weak D match, TRBD2 (5 bases). The germline CDR1 and CDR2 sequences are SGDLS and YYNGEE. V was cut by 3 bases and J by 4 bases, with 20 bases left in between. This CDR3 has 17 amino acids.